What follows is one T cell receptor (beta chain) and its context. In this sample, this clonotype turned up many times. Its antigen target is currently unknown. Qualities for individual bases were not recorded, and no much larger clone is one base off. The library was prepared using PCR. Sequenced on an Illumina HiSeq 4000. Preparation of bulk TCR libraries followed a previously described approach, with the TCR primers listed in Table S5. Purification of total RNA was performed with the Qiagen AllPrep DNA/RNA kit. Reads from multiple sequencing runs of the same library were pooled before analysis. The paper's processing steps were these. Reads were retained only if their TCR constant sequence matched exactly, and those retained reads were trimmed to 150 nt and grouped according to their 12-nt molecular barcodes. Within each barcode group, reads were sub-clustered at a 15% Levenshtein threshold, and quality-weighted consensus sequences were built per RNA molecule. Non-functional sequences were excluded, and lower-count sequences lying one edit away from another sequence were also excluded. Based on a fit of two negative binomial distributions, barcode sub-clusters having less than 20% of the maximum read count were discarded. TCRdb's own reprocessing of the public reads used fastp at Q25 and MiXCR and kept productive beta chains. Identical CDR3 proteins give one entry, which carries the most common genes and DNA. In this record, the V and J calls reflect TCRdb's handling and not the investigators' own analysis. The sample contains hundreds of thousands of distinct CDR3 sequences, about 22% of them found a single time. About 0.81% of the sample lies in the top ten.

This sample is part of a study of molecular identifiers for immune sequencing clone quantification (dated by TCRdb to 2016 to 2019). General notes on the study: For a replicate experiment, RNA from approximately 20,000 or 98,000 naive CD8 T cells was divided into five aliquots, and four of the five aliquots were sequenced. The study was a methods study using CD8 T cells to benchmark molecular-identifier clustering-based TCR repertoire sequencing (MIDCIRS) and TCR RNA copy counting. General study outcomes and caveats: Highly expanded clone sizes could be underestimated if identical TCR molecules share a barcode. Naive libraries contained spiked-in Jurkat TCR RNA (around eleven copies' worth), which is not part of the donor repertoire. Modeling indicated about 3 TCR RNA copies recovered per cell, compared with about ten by digital PCR, which implies a capture efficiency of about 27%. In CMV-specific effector cells, over 97% of molecules were held by clones above 20 RNA copies, whereas under 1% of molecules were held by such clones in naive cells. Even against a background of 850,000 to 1,000,000 naive CD8 T cells, spiked-in Jurkat TCR RNA amounting to a single cell's worth was reported to be detectable. When barcode sub-clustering was left out, chimeric consensus sequences inflated TCR diversity, with chimeras reaching as high as 47%.

The CDR3 covers 14 residues, taking in both the cysteine and the phenylalanine. Just the 42-base CDR3 DNA is kept, in frame starting at base 1. CDR1 and CDR2, per the germline V gene, are MNHEY and SVGAGI. The junction shows trimming of 6 bases on V and 5 bases on J, and the gene matches do not reach 6 bases of it. Naive CD8 T cell libraries were made from approximately 20,000 to 1,000,000 sorted cells using 10%, 30% or 50% of purified RNA. Naive CD8 T cells, defined as CD8+CD4-CCR7+CD45RA+, were FACS-sorted into RLT Plus buffer on a BD FACSAria II. Detection sensitivity was tested by spiking Jurkat RNA equal to roughly 9 TCR copies' worth into samples containing roughly 17,000-1,100,000 naive CD8 T cells. CD8 T cells were enriched using RosetteSep CD8+ T Cell Enrichment Cocktail and Ficoll-Paque, and the enriched cells then underwent ACK red cell lysis.

Sequences were obtained from naive CD8+ T cells from blood, with Jurkat cell RNA spiked in. The cell subset or site label, read with the paper, signifies: FACS-sorted CD8+CD4-CCR7+CD45RA+ naive T cells. The TCR comes from a human donor in good health. Some libraries in this study had Jurkat cell RNA spiked in. This chain joins TRBV6-5 to TRBJ2-5; 10 bases in between match TRBD1. The CDR3: CASRSWDRGETQYF. The bases are TGTGCCAGCAGAAGTTGGGACAGGGGTGAGACCCAGTACTTC.